This is a list of T cell receptor beta chains from one sample in a study of regulatory T cells in long-lasting Graves disease. TCRdb re-called the multiplex PCR reads through MiXCR, storing one row per CDR3 protein. The table records about half a million distinct CDR3 sequences, about 22% of them present only once. The specimen was peripheral blood mononuclear cells (PBMCs), collected when the disease was refractory, from a patient treated with antithyroid drugs. The source is a female donor with Graves disease. The CDR3 runs from the conserved cysteine through the conserved F or W. A D gene is named only where the DNA matches it firmly. Size is stated for part of the rows, as once, few or many counts, or as a class when the clone is expanded.

d_call,j_call,clone_size,v_call,cdr3_aa,cdr3_nt
NA,TRBJ2-7,many,TRBV7-2,CASSQVQEQYF,TGTGCCAGCAGTCAAGTCCAAGAGCAGTACTTC
NA,TRBJ1-4,many,TRBV20-1,CSASGGDPTNEKLFF,TGCAGTGCTAGCGGGGGCGATCCAACTAATGAAAAACTGTTTTTT
NA,TRBJ1-2,many,TRBV20-1,CSALTGTSNMGGYTF,TGCAGTGCCCTGACCGGGACATCAAATATGGGTGGCTACACCTTC
NA,TRBJ1-2,NA,TRBV7-2,CASSPDRSGTPNYGYTF,TGTGCCAGCAGCCCAGATAGGTCCGGGACACCTAACTATGGCTACACCTTC
TRBD1,TRBJ2-5,many,TRBV24-1,CATSNDQGTGRRKTQYF,TGTGCCACCAGTAATGACCAAGGGACAGGGAGGAGAAAGACCCAGTACTTC
NA,TRBJ1-3,NA,TRBV7-9,CASSFYDTIYF,TGTGCCAGCAGCTTTTATGACACCATATATTTT
NA,TRBJ2-6,many,TRBV9,CASSVAGEGANVLTF,TGTGCCAGCAGCGTAGCCGGAGAAGGGGCCAACGTCCTGACTTTC
TRBD1,TRBJ1-2,many,TRBV7-2,CASSLDRGRGYTF,TGTGCCAGCAGCTTAGACAGGGGGAGAGGCTACACCTTC
TRBD1,TRBJ2-7,few,TRBV18,CASSPLSGTGVGEQYF,TGTGCCAGCTCACCACTCTCGGGGACAGGGGTCGGTGAGCAGTACTTC
TRBD1,TRBJ1-5,NA,TRBV20-1,CSAGTGQYNQPQHF,TGCAGTGCTGGGACAGGACAGTACAATCAGCCCCAGCATTTT
NA,TRBJ1-2,NA,TRBV24-1,CATSDPGGTGYTF,TGTGCCACCAGTGACCCCGGAGGAACTGGCTACACCTTC
TRBD2,TRBJ2-5,few,TRBV10-3,CAISESTSGKETQYF,TGTGCCATCAGTGAGTCGACTAGCGGGAAAGAGACCCAGTACTTC
TRBD1,TRBJ1-3,NA,TRBV19,CASSADREPGNTIYF,TGTGCCAGTAGCGCCGACAGGGAGCCTGGAAACACCATATATTTT
NA,TRBJ1-1,NA,TRBV13,CASNRLGKSPNTEAFF,TGTGCCAGCAATCGGTTGGGGAAAAGTCCGAACACTGAAGCTTTCTTT
NA,TRBJ2-4,many,TRBV28,CGSSGGEKNIQYF,TGCGGATCCAGTGGGGGAGAGAAAAACATTCAGTACTTC
NA,TRBJ2-5,NA,TRBV4-3,CASSQPQETQYF,TGCGCCAGCAGCCAACCGCAGGAGACCCAGTACTTC
TRBD1,TRBJ2-1,NA,TRBV28,CASSKRQGVSEQFF,TGTGCCAGCAGTAAACGACAGGGGGTGAGTGAGCAGTTCTTC
NA,TRBJ2-7,NA,TRBV25-1,CASSPREHSYEQYF,TGTGCCAGCAGTCCTCGAGAGCATTCCTACGAGCAGTACTTC
NA,TRBJ1-3,NA,TRBV6-1,CASSPKATIYF,TGTGCCAGCAGCCCAAAGGCAACCATATATTTT
NA,TRBJ2-5,NA,TRBV20-1,CSVQERTGRETQYF,TGCAGTGTACAAGAGAGGACCGGGCGAGAGACCCAGTACTTC
NA,TRBJ1-1,NA,TRBV13,CASSFGGGWENTEAFF,TGTGCCAGCAGCTTCGGAGGAGGGTGGGAGAACACTGAAGCTTTCTTT
NA,TRBJ1-1,NA,TRBV20-1,CSARDARQDSWAFF,TGCAGTGCTAGAGATGCCCGACAGGATTCGTGGGCTTTCTTT
NA,TRBJ1-1,NA,TRBV12-3/TRBV12-4,CASSADGGNTEAFF,TGTGCCAGCAGTGCCGACGGGGGGAACACTGAAGCTTTCTTT
TRBD2,TRBJ2-1,NA,TRBV6-1,CASSGGAYNEQFF,TGTGCCAGCAGCGGGGGGGCCTACAATGAGCAGTTCTTC
TRBD2,TRBJ2-7,many,TRBV6-9,CASSYQRGAYEQYF,TGTGCCAGCAGTTACCAGCGGGGGGCCTACGAGCAGTACTTC
TRBD2,TRBJ2-1,NA,TRBV28,CASSPAGLAGVLGNEQFF,TGTGCCAGCAGTCCTGCGGGACTAGCGGGAGTCTTGGGCAATGAGCAGTTCTTC
NA,TRBJ2-7,many,TRBV5-1,CASSWTAGGVYEQYF,TGCGCCAGCAGCTGGACCGCGGGCGGGGTCTACGAGCAGTACTTC
NA,TRBJ1-1,NA,TRBV29-1,CSVEDALGTEAFF,TGCAGCGTTGAAGACGCCCTTGGCACTGAAGCTTTCTTT
TRBD1,TRBJ2-7,many,TRBV29-1,CSAERGTGDEQYF,TGCAGCGCCGAGAGGGGGACAGGCGACGAGCAGTACTTC
NA,TRBJ1-1,many,TRBV24-1,CATRDGPNTEAFF,TGTGCCACCCGGGACGGACCGAACACTGAAGCTTTCTTT
NA,TRBJ2-7,NA,TRBV29-1,CSVAGDGYEQYF,TGCAGCGTTGCCGGGGACGGCTACGAGCAGTACTTC
NA,TRBJ1-1,NA,TRBV7-2,CASSLSREGAFF,TGTGCCAGCAGCCTTAGTCGGGAAGGAGCTTTCTTT
TRBD1,TRBJ1-1,many,TRBV11-2,CASRTIRDRNTEAFF,TGTGCCAGCAGAACGATCCGGGACAGAAACACTGAAGCTTTCTTT
TRBD2,TRBJ2-5,many,TRBV7-9,CASSPAGKTQYF,TGTGCCAGCAGTCCAGCGGGGAAGACCCAGTACTTC
NA,TRBJ2-1,NA,TRBV12-3/TRBV12-4,CAIPEGSLDEQFF,TGTGCCATCCCCGAGGGTTCGCTCGATGAGCAGTTCTTC
NA,TRBJ1-5,many,TRBV6-2/TRBV6-3,CASRPLRQSYSNQPQHF,TGTGCCAGCAGGCCCCTCCGACAGAGCTATAGCAATCAGCCCCAGCATTTT
NA,TRBJ1-1,many,TRBV6-1,CASSNPGSLNTEAFF,TGTGCCAGCAGTAACCCCGGGTCACTTAACACTGAAGCTTTCTTT
TRBD1,TRBJ2-5,many,TRBV10-3,CATADREETQYF,TGTGCCACCGCGGACAGGGAAGAGACCCAGTACTTC
NA,TRBJ1-5,many,TRBV2,CASIRALDQPQHF,TGTGCCAGCATTAGGGCACTAGATCAGCCCCAGCATTTT
NA,TRBJ1-2,few,TRBV4-1,CASSQDTYGYTF,TGCGCCAGCAGCCAAGATACCTATGGCTACACCTTC
TRBD1,TRBJ2-3,few,TRBV24-1,CATRQGHTQYF,TGTGCCACCAGACAGGGGCATACGCAGTATTTT
TRBD1,TRBJ1-1,few,TRBV6-1,CASSQDRVWVTEAFF,TGTGCCAGCAGCCAGGACAGGGTATGGGTCACTGAAGCTTTCTTT
TRBD2,TRBJ2-2,few,TRBV6-2/TRBV6-3,CASSRGGDTGELFF,TGTGCCAGCAGCCGGGGAGGGGACACCGGGGAGCTGTTTTTT
NA,TRBJ2-7,NA,TRBV6-1,CASREWGSYEQYF,TGTGCCAGCAGGGAATGGGGCTCCTACGAGCAGTACTTC
NA,TRBJ1-5,many,TRBV7-2,CASSLHLRGSSQPQHF,TGTGCCAGCAGCCTCCACCTGCGTGGGTCAAGTCAGCCCCAGCATTTT
NA,TRBJ2-2,NA,TRBV28,CASSFVGQGKVAIF,TGTGCCAGCAGTTTTGTCGGGCAGGGCAAGGTCGCGATTTTT